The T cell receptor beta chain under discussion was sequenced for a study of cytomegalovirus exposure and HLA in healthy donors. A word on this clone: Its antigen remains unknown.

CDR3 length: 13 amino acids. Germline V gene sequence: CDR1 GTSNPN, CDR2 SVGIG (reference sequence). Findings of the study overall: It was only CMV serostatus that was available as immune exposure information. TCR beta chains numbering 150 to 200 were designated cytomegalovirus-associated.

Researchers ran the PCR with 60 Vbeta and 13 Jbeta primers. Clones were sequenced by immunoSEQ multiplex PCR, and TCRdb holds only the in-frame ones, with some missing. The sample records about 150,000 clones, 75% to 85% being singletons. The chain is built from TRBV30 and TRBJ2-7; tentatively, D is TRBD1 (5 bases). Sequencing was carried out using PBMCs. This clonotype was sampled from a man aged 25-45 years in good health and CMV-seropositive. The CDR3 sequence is CVLLPRDSYEQYF. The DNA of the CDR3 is TGTGTCCTCCTACCGCGAGACAGCTACGAGCAGTACTTC.